Reported below is one T cell receptor beta chain. The target antigen is unknown. The CDR3 is 13 amino acids. With 3 bases removed from V and 2 bases from J, the gap between germline ends came to 7 bases. The germline V gene encodes CDR1 MDHEN and CDR2 SYDVKM. The data are from a study of T cell repertoires in cytomegalovirus infection. Overall study context: TCR beta signatures that were public indicated CMV infection and matching HLA type. Broader study findings: CMV carriers having the relevant HLA were flagged by cumulative public TCR beta family frequency. HLA-C-restricted CMV clonotypes gave the most frequent clonotype in two of eight donors.

TCRdb ran MiXCR on the reads and lists one entry per CDR3 protein. The sample carries approximately 100,000 distinct CDR3 sequences, 20% to 25% recorded once. The receptor comes from a human donor in good health (CMV status not recorded). Some clones in this sample may be carry-over from other donors' samples. This chain links TRBV28 with TRBJ1-2; no reliable D call. The sequenced sample was CD8+ T cells from PBMCs. DNA of the CDR3: TGTGCCAGCAGTTTCATGGGAAACTATGGCTACACCTTC. Protein sequence: CASSFMGNYGYTF.